This T cell receptor (beta chain) was sequenced in a study of blood T cell repertoires in COVID-19. Study context: Italy, Spain and the United States were the sources of the convalescent and acute COVID-19 samples. T cells, B-cell-depleted T cells, or PBMCs provided the cDNA or gDNA that served as material.

Under the authors' procedure: Amplification with reference gene primers provided the estimates of nucleated cell counts. Measured with immunoSEQ multiplex PCR; TCRdb has only the in-frame clones, and not every one. Clonal size and the V and J genes are those of that table, whereas D and trimming came from the DNA. The top ten hold under 15% of the sample, which has some 160,000 clones, under 85% seen once. The germline V gene encodes CDR1 GTSNPN and CDR2 SVGIG (reference sequence). The V segment lost 1 base and the J segment 4 bases; nucleotides outside the gene matches: 14. There are 17 residues in the CDR3.

V usage is TRBV30 and J usage is TRBJ2-3, with 7 bases matching TRBD1. Sample: peripheral blood. This receptor was taken from a man between 70 and 80 years old who had recovered from COVID-19. CDR3 nucleotide sequence: TGTGCCTGGAGTGGGCGTATCGGGTCTCAGGGGGCAGATACGCAGTATTTT. It is translated as CAWSGRIGSQGADTQYF.